The 26 T cell receptor beta chains listed next were all sequenced from one sample in a study of blood T cell repertoires in COVID-19. Method: immunoSEQ multiplex PCR; TCRdb's copy keeps in-frame clones and lacks some. The sample carries approximately 40,000 clones, roughly 90% recorded once. The sequenced sample consisted of peripheral blood. The source of these receptors is a woman of 80 years or more in a cohort sampled during active or convalescent COVID-19.

The sample holds a few counts of this clone. The V gene is TRBV7-2, the J gene TRBJ2-2; TRBD2 is a possible D gene (7 bases). The V gene's germline CDR1 is SGHTA and CDR2 FQGNSA. The length of the CDR3 is 17 residues. Trimming removed 3 bases from V and 1 base from J, with 15 bases in between. CDR3 in amino acids: CASSFLGGRLNTGELFF. CDR3 DNA: TGTGCCAGCAGCTTCCTGGGGGGGCGGTTGAACACCGGGGAGCTGTTTTTT.

The genes are TRBV14 and TRBJ1-2; a weak D match, TRBD1 (6 bases). Deletions cut 4 bases from V and 5 bases from J, with 11 bases between. CDR1 and CDR2 (germline): SGHDN, FVKESK. The CDR3 covers 13 residues. This CDR3 reads CASSLSTGYGYTF. The CDR3 DNA is TGTGCCAGCAGCCTATCGACAGGTTATGGCTACACCTTC.

This chain links TRBV6-5 with TRBJ1-1, with no clear D. Trimming pared 6 bases from V and 0 bases from J, leaving 8 bases between. The CDR3 runs 13 residues. Germline V gene sequence: CDR1 MNHEY, CDR2 SVGAGI. CDR3 sequence reads: CASRAQLNTEAFF. The CDR3 coding sequence is TGTGCCAGCAGGGCCCAATTGAACACTGAAGCTTTCTTT.

This chain connects TRBV5-1 to TRBJ1-1; D is possibly TRBD1 (6 bases). Germline lookup yields CDR1 SGHRS and CDR2 YFSETQ. The CDR3 contains 14 residues. Trimming removed 4 bases at V and 3 bases at J, with 13 bases between. The CDR3 spells CASSQQGGDTEAFF. The CDR3 region has the DNA TGCGCCAGCAGCCAACAGGGTGGGGACACTGAAGCTTTCTTT. The full variable domain, completed using reference TRBV5-1 and TRBJ1-1, is KAGVTQTPRYLIKTRGQQVTLSCSPISGHRSVSWYQQTPGQGLQFLFEYFSETQRNKGNFPGRFSGRQFSNSRSEMNVSTLELGDSALYLCASSQQGGDTEAFFGQGTRLTVV.

This clone was counted once. This chain connects TRBV5-4 to TRBJ2-4; D uncertain. With 0 bases removed from V and 3 bases from J, the gap between germline ends came to 10 bases. CDR3 length: 15 amino acids. Germline V gene lookup returns CDR1 SGHNT and CDR2 YYREEE (reference sequence). DNA of the CDR3: TGTGCCAGCAGCTTGGGCCCGCAGGACAAAAACATTCAGTACTTC. Residues: CASSLGPQDKNIQYF. Supplemented by reference TRBV5-4 and TRBJ2-4, the full variable domain reads ETGVTQSPTHLIKTRGQQVTLRCSSQSGHNTVSWYQQALGQGPQFIFQYYREEENGRGNFPPRFSGLQFPNYSSELNVNALELDDSALYLCASSLGPQDKNIQYFGAGTRLSVL.

The rearrangement uses TRBV7-8 and TRBJ1-2; TRBD1 agrees at 8 bases. The CDR3 spans 15 residues. With 1 base clipped from V and 0 bases from J, the junction kept 1 base outside the gene matches. Looked up from germline, CDR1 is SGHVS and CDR2 is FQNEAQ. In DNA, the CDR3 is TGTGCCAGCAGCTTAGTGACAGGGGCTAACTATGGCTACACCTTC. Protein product: CASSLVTGANYGYTF.

This sequence joins TRBV19 and TRBJ2-7; D remains ambiguous. V was pared by 0 bases and J by 0 bases, with 9 bases between. CDR1 and CDR2 from the germline V gene are LNHDA and SQIVND (reference sequence). The CDR3 runs 15 residues. CDR3 amino acids: CASSIEADGSYEQYF. CDR3 coding DNA: TGTGCCAGTAGTATAGAGGCCGATGGCTCCTACGAGCAGTACTTC.

The rearrangement uses TRBV7-6 and TRBJ2-1, with D perhaps matching TRBD1 (5 bases). The CDR3 sequence is 15 residues long. Germline CDR1 SGHVS, CDR2 FNYEAQ. V was trimmed by 3 bases and J by 9 bases, leaving 18 bases between them. The CDR3 spells CASSFSQGTHGEQFF. Here the CDR3 DNA reads TGTGCCAGCAGCTTTAGTCAGGGAACGCACGGTGAGCAGTTCTTC.

J is TRBJ2-7 and V is TRBV21-1; TRBD1 is the table's D call and was not checked against the DNA. TRBV21-1 is a pseudogene. This CDR3 is built from 16 residues. The CDR3 sequence: CASSKIGTGVPYEQYF. The CDR3 DNA reads as TGTGCCAGCAGCAAAATTGGGACAGGGGTCCCCTACGAGCAGTACTTC.

The chain employs TRBV5-5 and TRBJ1-2, with a tentative D call TRBD1 (5 bases). The germline V and J ends were trimmed by 4 bases and 1 base, with 11 bases remaining between them. The CDR3 is made up of 14 amino acids. The germline V gene has CDR1 SGHKS and CDR2 YYEKEE (reference sequence). CDR3 sequence (DNA): TGTGCCAGCAGCCCAGGGAAAATTAACTATGGCTACACCTTC. Its translation is CASSPGKINYGYTF. Filled out from reference TRBV5-5 and TRBJ1-2, the complete variable domain reads DAGVTQSPTHLIKTRGQQVTLRCSPISGHKSVSWYQQVLGQGPQFIFQYYEKEERGRGNFPDRFSARQFPNYSSELNVNALLLGDSALYLCASSPGKINYGYTFGSGTRLTVV.

This chain uses TRBV7-9 with TRBJ1-3; 9 bases agree with TRBD1. The CDR3 is 16 amino acids. With 1 base clipped from V and 4 bases from J, the junction kept 5 bases outside the gene matches. Germline loops: CDR1 SEHNR, CDR2 FQNEAQ (reference sequence). DNA for the CDR3: TGTGCCAGCAGCTTAGTGGACAGGGGCTCCGGAAACACCATATATTTT. Amino acid sequence: CASSLVDRGSGNTIYF.

The chain has TRBV24-1 and TRBJ1-2; 8 positions agree with TRBD1. The CDR3 has 16 amino acids. CDR1 and CDR2 from the germline V gene are KGHDR and SFDVKD. J was trimmed by 6 bases and V by 3 bases; bases with no gene match: 11. CDR3 DNA: TGTGCCACCAGTGATCCCCGGGACAGGATTCTGGATGGCTACACCTTC. Translation: CATSDPRDRILDGYTF.

This chain connects TRBV27 to TRBJ1-6; unclear D gene. The V end lost 5 bases, the J end lost 6 bases, and 14 bases lay between the germline ends. Germline lookup yields CDR1 MNHEY and CDR2 SMNVEV (reference sequence). CDR3 size: 15 residues. CDR3 amino acids: CASSDPSRSNSPLHF. The CDR3 region has the DNA TGTGCCAGCAGTGACCCTAGCAGGTCTAATTCACCCCTCCACTTT.

This chain joins TRBV4-3 and TRBJ2-3; 10 positions match TRBD2. This CDR3 is built from 16 residues. Germline values: CDR1 LGHNA, CDR2 YSLEER. V lost 0 bases and J lost 6; bases outside the gene matches: 6. CDR3 in DNA: TGCGCCAGCAGCCAAGAACCTAGCGGGAGTTTCGATACGCAGTATTTT. Protein sequence: CASSQEPSGSFDTQYF.

The J gene is TRBJ1-6, the V gene TRBV7-2; no clear D. V lost 0 bases to trimming and J lost 9 bases, with 12 bases between them. Germline V gene data show CDR1 as SGHTA and CDR2 as FQGNSA. CDR3 size: 15 residues. CDR3 in DNA: TGTGCCAGCAGCTTAGCGGGCGTATACGCTTCACCCCTCCACTTT. Encoded protein: CASSLAGVYASPLHF.

V gene TRBV5-5 combines with J gene TRBJ2-7; D is perhaps TRBD2 (6 bases). The CDR3 runs 14 residues. Trimming took 1 base from V and 2 from J, leaving 10 bases between them. Germline V gene sequence: CDR1 SGHKS, CDR2 YYEKEE (reference sequence). The CDR3: CASSLTGEPYEQYF. As DNA, the CDR3 is TGTGCCAGCAGCTTGACGGGGGAACCCTACGAGCAGTACTTC.

This clone was counted once. This chain connects TRBV3-1 (or the pseudogene TRBV3-2) to TRBJ1-2; D perhaps matches TRBD1 (6 bases). Germline V lookup: CDR1 LGHDT, CDR2 YNNKEL (reference sequence). The ends were cut back, 2 bases at V and 4 bases at J, with 20 bases in the middle. The CDR3 loop spans 17 amino acids. For the CDR3, the DNA is TGTGCCAGCAGCCAATGGAAAACAGGGCAACCCTCCTATGGCTACACCTTC. This translates into CASSQWKTGQPSYGYTF.

The rearrangement uses TRBV11-2 and TRBJ2-2; TRBD1 aligns across 8 bases. The germline V gene has CDR1 SGHAT and CDR2 FQNNGV. With V trimmed by 4 bases and J by 7 bases, 8 bases remained unmatched. The CDR3 runs 15 residues. The chain's CDR3 is CASSSLQGAGGELFF. The CDR3 DNA reads as TGTGCCAGCAGCTCCCTTCAGGGGGCGGGCGGGGAGCTGTTTTTT. Complete variable domain (other parts from reference TRBV11-2 and TRBJ2-2): EAGVAQSPRYKIIEKRQSVAFWCNPISGHATLYWYQQILGQGPKLLIQFQNNGVVDDSQLPKDRFSAERLKGVDSTLKIQPAKLEDSAVYLCASSSLQGAGGELFFGEGSRLTVL.

This clone appeared a single time. DNA for the CDR3: TGTGCCAGCAGTTACCCACCCGTGGGCTCTGGCTACACCTTC. Translating gives CASSYPPVGSGYTF. This chain connects TRBV6-2 or TRBV6-3 to TRBJ1-2; no clear D gene. Germline V gene lookup returns CDR1 MNHEY and CDR2 SVGEGT. Trimming removed 2 bases at V and 7 bases at J, with 14 bases between. The CDR3 sequence is 14 residues long.

The gene calls are TRBV5-1 and TRBJ2-5; 8 positions agree with TRBD2. Losses at the gene ends were 4 bases for V and 5 bases for J; bases not matched to a gene: 10. The CDR3 is made up of 15 amino acids. Per the germline V gene, CDR1 is SGHRS and CDR2 is YFSETQ. CDR3 region: CASSRAGVPRETQYF. For the CDR3, the DNA is TGCGCCAGCAGCCGAGCGGGGGTGCCGCGGGAGACCCAGTACTTC.

This sequence joins TRBV7-9 and TRBJ1-1; TRBD1 is a possible D gene (6 bases). In germline, CDR1 is SEHNR, CDR2 FQNEAQ (reference sequence). CDR3 length: 15 amino acids. With 4 bases removed from V and 7 bases from J, the gap between germline ends came to 19 bases. CDR3 amino acids: CASSSMSGQLLEAFF. DNA of the CDR3: TGTGCCAGCAGCTCAATGAGCGGACAGCTTCTTGAAGCTTTCTTT.

DNA of the CDR3: TGTGCCAGCAGCCAAGTCGTGCTAGCGGGACCCCCGGCTCGCCATGAGCAGTTCTTC. Amino acid sequence: CASSQVVLAGPPARHEQFF. The gene calls are TRBV3-1 (or the pseudogene TRBV3-2) and TRBJ2-1, with 9 bases aligning to TRBD2. Unmatched junction bases numbered 18, after V lost 1 base and J lost 8 bases. The CDR3 totals 19 residues. CDR1 and CDR2 from the germline V gene are LGHDT and YNNKEL (reference sequence).

Relative to its sample, this clone is medium-sized. The genes are TRBV6-5 and TRBJ2-7, with 8 bases fitting TRBD1. The CDR3 extends over 16 amino acids. CDR1 and CDR2 from the germline V gene are MNHEY and SVGAGI. The trim removed 0 bases at V and 1 base at J, leaving 5 bases unmatched. The CDR3 DNA reads as TGTGCCAGCAGTTACTCTGCCAGGGGGCTATCCTACGAGCAGTACTTC. As protein: CASSYSARGLSYEQYF.

The chain recombines TRBV3-1 (or the pseudogene TRBV3-2) with TRBJ2-7; TRBD2 aligns across 8 bases. The CDR3 spans 15 residues. The trim removed 4 bases at V and 6 bases at J, leaving 11 bases unmatched. Germline lookup yields CDR1 LGHDT and CDR2 YNNKEL (reference sequence). The DNA of the CDR3 is TGTGCCAGCAGCCGGGCGGGAGGCCAGCTGGGCGAGCAGTACTTC. This encodes CASSRAGGQLGEQYF.

The rearrangement uses TRBV4-3 and TRBJ2-5, with D maybe TRBD1 (5 bases). This CDR3 is 16 amino acids long. V was clipped by 0 bases and J by 2 bases, with 13 bases between them. Germline V gene data show CDR1 as LGHNA and CDR2 as YSLEER. The CDR3 DNA sequence: TGCGCCAGCAGCCAAGAACGGGCTAGGGGACAAGAGACCCAGTACTTC. This gives the protein CASSQERARGQETQYF.

This clone has just one count. The chain carries TRBV12-3 or TRBV12-4 and TRBJ2-3; D gene ambiguous. The ends were cut back, 4 bases at V and 6 bases at J, with 11 bases in the middle. The CDR3 is 13 amino acids. CDR3 bases: TGTGCCAGCAGTTCCAGAGCTAGGGATACGCAGTATTTT. It yields the protein CASSSRARDTQYF.